This TCR beta chain is drawn from a study of T-cell reconstitution after alpha-beta-depleted transplantation in children. Preparation of the TCRbeta library was carried out with unique molecular identifiers. A single record per CDR3 protein comes from TCRdb applying MiXCR to the PCR reads. There are 610,000 or so distinct CDR3 sequences in the sample; 25% to 30% occur only once, and about 35% lies in the top ten. This clonotype has more than one count but fewer than ten. The V gene's germline CDR1 is MNHEY and CDR2 SVGAGI. Germline trimming cut 2 bases from V and 5 bases from J; bases unmatched to any gene: 5. The CDR3 totals 15 residues.

The chain employs TRBV6-5 and TRBJ2-1; 8 bases are shared with TRBD2. Sample: PBMCs, taken before TCRalphabeta/CD19-depleted stem cell transplant. This clonotype originated in a boy in the first two years of life with Wiskott-Aldrich syndrome, due to receive a stem cell transplant. The CDR3: CASSYGTRGNNEQFF. The CDR3 DNA reads TGTGCCAGCAGTTACGGGACTAGGGGAAACAATGAGCAGTTCTTC.